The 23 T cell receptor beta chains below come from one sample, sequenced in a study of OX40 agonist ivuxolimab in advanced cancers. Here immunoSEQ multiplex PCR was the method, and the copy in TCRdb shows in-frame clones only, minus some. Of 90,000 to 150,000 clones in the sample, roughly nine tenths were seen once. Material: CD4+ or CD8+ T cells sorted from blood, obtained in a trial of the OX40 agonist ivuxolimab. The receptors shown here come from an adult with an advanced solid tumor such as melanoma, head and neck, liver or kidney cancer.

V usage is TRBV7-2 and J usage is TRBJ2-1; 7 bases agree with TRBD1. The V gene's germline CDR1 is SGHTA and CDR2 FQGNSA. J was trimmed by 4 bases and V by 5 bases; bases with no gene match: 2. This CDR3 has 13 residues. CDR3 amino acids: CASSPTGYNEQFF. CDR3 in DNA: TGTGCCAGCAGCCCGACAGGGTACAATGAGCAGTTCTTC.

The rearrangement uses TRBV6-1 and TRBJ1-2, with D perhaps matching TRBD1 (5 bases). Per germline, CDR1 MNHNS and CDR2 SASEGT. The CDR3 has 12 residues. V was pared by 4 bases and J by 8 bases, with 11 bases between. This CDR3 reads CASSADTAGYTF. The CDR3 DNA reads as TGTGCCAGCAGTGCGGACACGGCGGGCTACACCTTC.

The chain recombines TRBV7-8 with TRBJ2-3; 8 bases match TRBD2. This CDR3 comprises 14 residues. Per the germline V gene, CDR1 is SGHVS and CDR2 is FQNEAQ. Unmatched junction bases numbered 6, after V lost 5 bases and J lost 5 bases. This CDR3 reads CASSPGGLVDTQYF. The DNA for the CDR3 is TGTGCCAGCAGCCCGGGAGGGCTGGTAGATACGCAGTATTTT.

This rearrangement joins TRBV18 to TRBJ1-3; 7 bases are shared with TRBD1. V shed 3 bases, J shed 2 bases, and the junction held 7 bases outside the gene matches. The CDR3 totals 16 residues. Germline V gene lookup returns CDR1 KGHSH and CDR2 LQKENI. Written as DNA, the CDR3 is TGTGCCAGCTCACCGGAAGGACAGGCCCCTGGAAACACCATATATTTT. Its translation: CASSPEGQAPGNTIYF.

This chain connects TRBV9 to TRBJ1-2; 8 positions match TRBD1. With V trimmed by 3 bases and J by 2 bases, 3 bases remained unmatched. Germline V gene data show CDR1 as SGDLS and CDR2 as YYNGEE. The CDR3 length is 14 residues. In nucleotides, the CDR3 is TGTGCCAGCAGCGCCAGGGGGCTGAACTATGGCTACACCTTC. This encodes CASSARGLNYGYTF. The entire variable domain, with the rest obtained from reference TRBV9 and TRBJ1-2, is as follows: DSGVTQTPKHLITATGQRVTLRCSPRSGDLSVYWYQQSLDQGLQFLIQYYNGEERAKGNILERFSAQQFPDLHSELNLSSLELGDSALYFCASSARGLNYGYTFGSGTRLTVV.

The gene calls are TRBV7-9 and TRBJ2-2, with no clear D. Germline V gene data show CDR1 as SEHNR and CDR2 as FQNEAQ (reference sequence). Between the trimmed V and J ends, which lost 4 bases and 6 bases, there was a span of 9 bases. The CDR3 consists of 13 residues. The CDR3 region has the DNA TGTGCCAGCAGCTCTGGACCGGCCGGGGAGCTGTTTTTT. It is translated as CASSSGPAGELFF.

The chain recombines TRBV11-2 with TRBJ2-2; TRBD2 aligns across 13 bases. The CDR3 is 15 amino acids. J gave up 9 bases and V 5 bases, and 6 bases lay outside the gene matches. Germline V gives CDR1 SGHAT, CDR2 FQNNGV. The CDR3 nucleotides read TGTGCCAGCAGCGCAGGGACTAGCGGGGCCAGGGAGCTGTTTTTT. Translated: CASSAGTSGARELFF.

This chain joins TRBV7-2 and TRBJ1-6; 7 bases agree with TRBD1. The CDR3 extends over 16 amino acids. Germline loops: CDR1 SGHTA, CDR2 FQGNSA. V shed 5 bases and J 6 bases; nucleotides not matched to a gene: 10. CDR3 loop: CASSTFLQGSNSPLHF. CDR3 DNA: TGTGCCAGCAGCACCTTCCTACAGGGGAGTAATTCACCCCTCCACTTT.

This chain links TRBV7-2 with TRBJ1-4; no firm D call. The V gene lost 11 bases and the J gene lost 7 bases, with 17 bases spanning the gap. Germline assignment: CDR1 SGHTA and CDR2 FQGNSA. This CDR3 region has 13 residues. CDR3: CARPGIRAEKLFF. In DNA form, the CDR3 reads TGTGCCCGCCCTGGTATTCGGGCTGAAAAACTGTTTTTT.

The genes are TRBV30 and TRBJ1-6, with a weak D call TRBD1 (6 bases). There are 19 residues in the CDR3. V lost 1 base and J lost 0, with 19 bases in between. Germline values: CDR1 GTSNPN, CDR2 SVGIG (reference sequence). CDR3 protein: CAWSGGQGAKSSYNSPLHF. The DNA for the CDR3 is TGTGCCTGGAGTGGGGGACAAGGGGCCAAGAGCTCCTATAATTCACCCCTCCACTTT. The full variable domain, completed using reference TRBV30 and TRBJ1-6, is SQTIHQWPATLVQPVGSPLSLECTVEGTSNPNLYWYRQAAGRGLQLLFYSVGIGQISSEVPQNLSASRPQDRQFILSSKKLLLSDSGFYLCAWSGGQGAKSSYNSPLHFGNGTRLTVT.

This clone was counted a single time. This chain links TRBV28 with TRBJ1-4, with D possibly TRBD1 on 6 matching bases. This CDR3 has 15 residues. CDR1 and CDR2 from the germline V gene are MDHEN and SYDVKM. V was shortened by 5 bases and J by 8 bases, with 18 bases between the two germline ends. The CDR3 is CASSMAGQRWEKLFF. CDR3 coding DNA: TGTGCCAGCAGTATGGCCGGACAGCGTTGGGAAAAACTGTTTTTT.

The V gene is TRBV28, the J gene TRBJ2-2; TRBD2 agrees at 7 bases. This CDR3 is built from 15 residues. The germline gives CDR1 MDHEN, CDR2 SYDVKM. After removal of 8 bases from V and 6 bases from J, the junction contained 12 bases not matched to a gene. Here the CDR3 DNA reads TGTGCCAGCGGTCCCAGCGGGGCCCCCCCCGGGGAGCTGTTTTTT. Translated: CASGPSGAPPGELFF. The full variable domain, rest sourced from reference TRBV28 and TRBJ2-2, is DVKVTQSSRYLVKRTGEKVFLECVQDMDHENMFWYRQDPGLGLRLIYFSYDVKMKEKGDIPEGYSVSREKKERFSLILESASTNQTSMYLCASGPSGAPPGELFFGEGSRLTVL.

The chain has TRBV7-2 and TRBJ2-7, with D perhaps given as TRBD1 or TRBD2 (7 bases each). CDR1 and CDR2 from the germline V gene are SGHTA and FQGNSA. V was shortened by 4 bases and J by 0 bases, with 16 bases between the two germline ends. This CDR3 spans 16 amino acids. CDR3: CASSWNRGGVSYEQYF. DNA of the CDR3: TGTGCCAGCAGCTGGAACAGGGGAGGGGTCTCCTACGAGCAGTACTTC.

The CDR3 reads CARAYNEQFF. Written as DNA, the CDR3 is TGTGCCAGGGCTTACAATGAGCAGTTCTTC. V usage is TRBV14 and J usage is TRBJ2-1; D is ambiguous. CDR1 and CDR2 (germline): SGHDN, FVKESK. There are 10 residues in the CDR3. Trimming cost V 9 bases and J 4 bases, with 4 bases left between them.

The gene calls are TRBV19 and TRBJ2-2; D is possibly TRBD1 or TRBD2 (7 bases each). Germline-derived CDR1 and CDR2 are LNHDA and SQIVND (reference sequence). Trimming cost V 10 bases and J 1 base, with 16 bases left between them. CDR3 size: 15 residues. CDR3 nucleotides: TGTGCCAACACAACAGGGGAGGGGAACACCGGGGAGCTGTTTTTT. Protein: CANTTGEGNTGELFF.

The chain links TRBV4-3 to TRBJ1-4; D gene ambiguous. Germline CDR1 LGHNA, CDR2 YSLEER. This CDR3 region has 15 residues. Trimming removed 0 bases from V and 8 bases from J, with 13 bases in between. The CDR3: CASSQDTTGGEKLFF. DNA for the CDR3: TGCGCCAGCAGCCAAGATACGACGGGAGGGGAAAAACTGTTTTTT.

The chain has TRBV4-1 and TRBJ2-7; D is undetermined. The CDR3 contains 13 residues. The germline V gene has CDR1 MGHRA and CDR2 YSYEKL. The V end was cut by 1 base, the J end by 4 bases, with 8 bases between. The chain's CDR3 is CASSQGWEYEQYF. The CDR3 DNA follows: TGCGCCAGCAGCCAAGGGTGGGAATACGAGCAGTACTTC.

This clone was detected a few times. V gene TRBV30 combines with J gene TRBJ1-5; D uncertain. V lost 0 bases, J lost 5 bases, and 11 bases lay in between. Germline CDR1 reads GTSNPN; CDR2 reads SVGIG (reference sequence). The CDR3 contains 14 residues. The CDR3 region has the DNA TGTGCCTGGAGTGTTGGAACAGCCCATCAGCCCCAGCATTTT. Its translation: CAWSVGTAHQPQHF.

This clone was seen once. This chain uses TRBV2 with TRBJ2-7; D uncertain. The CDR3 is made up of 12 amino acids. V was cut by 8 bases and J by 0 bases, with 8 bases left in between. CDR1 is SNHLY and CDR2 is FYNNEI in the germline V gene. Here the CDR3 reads CASGRLSYEQYF. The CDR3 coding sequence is TGTGCCAGCGGACGGCTCTCCTACGAGCAGTACTTC.

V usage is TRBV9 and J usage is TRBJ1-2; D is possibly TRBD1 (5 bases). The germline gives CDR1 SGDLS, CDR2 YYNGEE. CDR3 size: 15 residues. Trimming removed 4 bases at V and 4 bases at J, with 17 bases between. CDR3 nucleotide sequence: TGTGCCAGCAGCCCAGAGGTCCAGGGAGCCTATGGCTACACCTTC. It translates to CASSPEVQGAYGYTF.

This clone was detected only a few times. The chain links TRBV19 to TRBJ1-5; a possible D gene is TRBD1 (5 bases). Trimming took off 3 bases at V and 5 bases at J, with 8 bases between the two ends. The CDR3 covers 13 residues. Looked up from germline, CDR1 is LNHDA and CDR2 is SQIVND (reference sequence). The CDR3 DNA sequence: TGTGCCAGTAGTATGAGGGGCTATCAGCCCCAGCATTTT. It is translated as CASSMRGYQPQHF.

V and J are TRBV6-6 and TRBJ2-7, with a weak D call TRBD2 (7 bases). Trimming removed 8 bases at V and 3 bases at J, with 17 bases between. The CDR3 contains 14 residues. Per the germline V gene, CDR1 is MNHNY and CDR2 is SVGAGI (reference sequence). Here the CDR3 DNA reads TGTGCCAGCCGGTCGGGGGGCTTCGTCTACGAGCAGTACTTC. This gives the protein CASRSGGFVYEQYF.

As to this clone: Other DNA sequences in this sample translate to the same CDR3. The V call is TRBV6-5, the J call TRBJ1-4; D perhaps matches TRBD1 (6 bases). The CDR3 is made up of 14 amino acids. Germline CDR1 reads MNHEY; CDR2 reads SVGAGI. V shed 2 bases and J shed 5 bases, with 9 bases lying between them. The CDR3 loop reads CASSYRGTNEKLFF. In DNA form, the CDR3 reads TGTGCCAGCAGTTACAGAGGGACAAATGAAAAACTGTTTTTT.